This is a list of T cell receptor beta chains from one sample in a study of blood T cell repertoires in COVID-19. Clones were read by immunoSEQ multiplex PCR, and TCRdb kept only the in-frame ones, dropping some. Seen here are over 200,000 clones, roughly 89% observed once, and the top ten hold roughly 8.3%. Sequencing used PBMCs or T cells enriched from blood (not recorded which). The receptors come from a man in his forties who had recovered from COVID-19. CDR3s include the opening cysteine and the closing phenylalanine or tryptophan. A D gene is named only where the DNA matches it firmly. Some rows have no size entry. The others give once, few or many, or a class for an expanded clone.

clone_size: -; j_call: TRBJ2-2; v_call: TRBV9; d_call: -; cdr3_aa: CASSVRGTGELFF; cdr3_nt: TGTGCCAGCAGCGTACGGGGGACCGGGGAGCTGTTTTTT
clone_size: few; j_call: TRBJ1-1; v_call: TRBV11-2; d_call: TRBD1; cdr3_aa: CASSFPTGENTEAFF; cdr3_nt: TGTGCCAGCAGCTTTCCGACAGGGGAGAACACTGAAGCTTTCTTT
clone_size: -; j_call: TRBJ2-3; v_call: TRBV10-1; d_call: -; cdr3_aa: CASSEGVPSTDTQYF; cdr3_nt: TGCGCCAGCAGTGAGGGAGTTCCTAGCACAGATACGCAGTATTTT
clone_size: -; j_call: TRBJ2-2; v_call: TRBV5-3; d_call: -; cdr3_aa: CARSRDRNTGELFF; cdr3_nt: TGTGCCAGAAGCCGTGACAGGAACACCGGGGAGCTGTTTTTT
clone_size: -; j_call: TRBJ2-3; v_call: TRBV15; d_call: TRBD2; cdr3_aa: CATSGLGGTDTQYF; cdr3_nt: TGTGCCACCAGCGGACTAGGGGGCACAGATACGCAGTATTTT
clone_size: -; j_call: TRBJ2-1; v_call: TRBV19; d_call: -; cdr3_aa: CASSTRRDKNNEQFF; cdr3_nt: TGTGCCAGTAGTACACGCCGGGATAAAAACAATGAGCAGTTCTTC
clone_size: -; j_call: TRBJ1-2; v_call: TRBV18; d_call: -; cdr3_aa: CASSPPGGYDGYTF; cdr3_nt: TGTGCCAGCTCACCACCGGGCGGGTATGATGGCTACACCTTC
clone_size: once; j_call: TRBJ1-4; v_call: TRBV6-5; d_call: TRBD1; cdr3_aa: CASSYPQGAREKLFF; cdr3_nt: TGTGCCAGCAGTTACCCACAGGGGGCAAGAGAAAAACTGTTTTTT
clone_size: once; j_call: TRBJ1-2; v_call: TRBV7-9; d_call: TRBD1; cdr3_aa: CASSEGTERTNYGYTF; cdr3_nt: TGTGCCAGCAGCGAGGGGACAGAGAGAACTAACTATGGCTACACCTTC
clone_size: -; j_call: TRBJ1-5; v_call: TRBV11-2; d_call: -; cdr3_aa: CASSRALGLNQPQHF; cdr3_nt: TGTGCCAGCAGCCGAGCCCTCGGTCTAAATCAGCCCCAGCATTTT
clone_size: -; j_call: TRBJ2-1; v_call: TRBV5-6; d_call: -; cdr3_aa: CASSLNRGYNEQFF; cdr3_nt: TGTGCCAGCAGCTTGAATAGAGGGTACAATGAGCAGTTCTTC
clone_size: few; j_call: TRBJ1-2; v_call: TRBV7-2; d_call: TRBD1; cdr3_aa: CASSTISGQGEYGYTF; cdr3_nt: TGTGCCAGCAGCACTATTTCGGGACAGGGAGAATATGGCTACACCTTC